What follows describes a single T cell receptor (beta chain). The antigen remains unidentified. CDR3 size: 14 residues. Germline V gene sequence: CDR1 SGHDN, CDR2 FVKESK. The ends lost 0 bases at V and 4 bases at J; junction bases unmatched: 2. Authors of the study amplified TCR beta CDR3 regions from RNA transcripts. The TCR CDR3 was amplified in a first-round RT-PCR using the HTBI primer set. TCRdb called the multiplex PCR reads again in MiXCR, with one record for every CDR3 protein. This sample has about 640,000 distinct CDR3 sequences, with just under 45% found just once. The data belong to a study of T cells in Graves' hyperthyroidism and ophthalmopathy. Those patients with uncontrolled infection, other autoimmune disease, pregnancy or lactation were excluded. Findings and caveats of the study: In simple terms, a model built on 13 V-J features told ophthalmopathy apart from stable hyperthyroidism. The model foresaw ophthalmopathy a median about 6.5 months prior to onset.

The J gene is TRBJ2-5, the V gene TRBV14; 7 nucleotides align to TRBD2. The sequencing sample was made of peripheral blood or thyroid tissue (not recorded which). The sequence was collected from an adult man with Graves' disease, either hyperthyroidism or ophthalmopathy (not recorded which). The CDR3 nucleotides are TGTGCCAGCAGCCAAGAGTTAGCGGGAGAGACCCAGTACTTC. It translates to CASSQELAGETQYF.